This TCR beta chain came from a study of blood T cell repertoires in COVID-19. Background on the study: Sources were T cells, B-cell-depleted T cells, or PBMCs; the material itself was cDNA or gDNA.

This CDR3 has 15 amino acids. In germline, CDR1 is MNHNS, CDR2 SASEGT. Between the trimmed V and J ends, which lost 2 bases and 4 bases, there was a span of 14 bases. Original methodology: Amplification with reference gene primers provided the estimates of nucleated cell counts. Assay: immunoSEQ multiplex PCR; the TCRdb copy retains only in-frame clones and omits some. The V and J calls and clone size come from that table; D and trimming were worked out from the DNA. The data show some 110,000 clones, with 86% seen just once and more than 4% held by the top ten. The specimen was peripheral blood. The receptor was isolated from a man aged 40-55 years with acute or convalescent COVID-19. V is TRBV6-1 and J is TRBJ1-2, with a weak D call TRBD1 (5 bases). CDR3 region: CASSESPRTGYGYTF. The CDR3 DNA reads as TGTGCCAGCAGTGAATCTCCCCGAACAGGCTATGGCTACACCTTC.